A selection of T cell receptor beta chains follows, all from one sample in a study of T cell responses to AZD1222 COVID-19 vaccine. Profiling relied on immunoSEQ multiplex PCR, and the TCRdb table lists in-frame clones only, not all of them. The table lists 90,000 or so clones, roughly 85% of them singletons. Sequencing was performed on peripheral blood, taken on day 0 of AZD1222 vaccination. The receptor set was obtained from an adult in good health. Both conserved end residues are part of each CDR3. Each record gives: J gene, D gene, clone size, V gene, CDR3 DNA, CDR3 protein. D genes are given only for firm matches. Where a row states a size, it is once, few, many or the class of an expanded clone; other rows omit it.

>TRBJ2-1|NA|NA|TRBV29-1
TGCAGCGTATTACCGCAGGGGAATGAGCAGTTCTTC
CSVLPQGNEQFF
>TRBJ1-5|NA|NA|TRBV7-8
TGTGCCAGCAGCTTGATAGAGGATCAGCCCCAGCATTTT
CASSLIEDQPQHF
>TRBJ1-1|TRBD1|NA|TRBV10-1
TGCGCCAGCAGTGAGTCGGGACAGAGTAAAGCTTTCTTT
CASSESGQSKAFF
>TRBJ1-2|NA|NA|TRBV29-1
TGCAGCGTTCGTGAAGGTCGTAACTATGGCTACACCTTC
CSVREGRNYGYTF
>TRBJ2-3|TRBD2|few|TRBV4-1
TGCGCCAGCAGCCGGGGACTAGCGGGATCTCCAGATACGCAGTATTTT
CASSRGLAGSPDTQYF
>TRBJ2-3|TRBD2|once|TRBV5-1
TGCGCCAGCAGCTTCCAAGCGGGAGAGGGGACAGATACGCAGTATTTT
CASSFQAGEGTDTQYF
>TRBJ1-6|TRBD1|NA|TRBV28
TGTGCCAGCACCCCACCTCCCGGGACAGGGGATTCACCCCTCCACTTT
CASTPPPGTGDSPLHF
>TRBJ2-1|TRBD2|NA|TRBV29-1
TGCAGCGTACCGGGACTAGTTAATGAGCAGTTCTTC
CSVPGLVNEQFF
>TRBJ2-1|NA|NA|TRBV18
TGTGCCAGCTCAGCGGGACTGTCCAATGAGCAGTTCTTC
CASSAGLSNEQFF
>TRBJ2-5|NA|NA|TRBV29-1
TGCAGCGTTGTCGCGGTTGAGACCCAGTACTTC
CSVVAVETQYF
>TRBJ1-3|NA|NA|TRBV19
TGTGCCAGTAGTATAGATGAAGGGGCTGGAAACACCATATATTTT
CASSIDEGAGNTIYF
>TRBJ2-4|NA|NA|TRBV7-3
TGTGCCAGCAGCTTAAGTCGTGAAAACATTCAGTACTTC
CASSLSRENIQYF
>TRBJ1-6|NA|NA|TRBV12-5
TGTGCTAGTGGTTTGAAGACAGCGTATAATTCACCCCTCCACTTT
CASGLKTAYNSPLHF